The 14 T cell receptor beta chains reported below all come from one sample, sequenced in a study of Ad26.COV2.S vaccination and SARS-CoV-2 variants. Profiling relied on immunoSEQ multiplex PCR, and the TCRdb table lists in-frame clones only, not all of them. Of about 680,000 clones in the sample, more than 80% are singletons; the top ten hold roughly 1.5%. The treatment here: some 20 received Ad26.COV2.S at low or high dose, single or two shots; roughly 5 received placebo; per-sample allocation not given. Specimens were obtained on day 63 following the first vaccine or placebo injection. This sample comprised peripheral blood, obtained in a trial of Ad26.COV2.S vaccine versus placebo. The source of these receptors is a person between 18 and 65 years old who received the Ad26.COV2.S COVID-19 vaccine or a placebo.

The chain uses TRBV27 and TRBJ1-4, with 10 bases identical to TRBD1. Germline V gene sequence: CDR1 MNHEY, CDR2 SMNVEV (reference sequence). The CDR3 sequence is 15 residues long. With 5 bases clipped from V and 6 bases from J, the junction kept 6 bases outside the gene matches. The CDR3 region has the DNA TGTGCCAGCAGTCCTCCGGGACAGGGGTATGAAAAACTGTTTTTT. Translating it yields CASSPPGQGYEKLFF.

The chain recombines TRBV7-9 with TRBJ1-5; 9 positions agree with TRBD1. Trimming cost V 5 bases and J 6 bases; bases outside gene matches: 5. CDR3 length equals 14 residues. The germline gives CDR1 SEHNR, CDR2 FQNEAQ (reference sequence). CDR3 coding DNA: TGTGCCAGCAGCCAGGGACAGGGTGGTCAGCCCCAGCATTTT. The encoded protein is CASSQGQGGQPQHF.

Note on this clone: This sample also contains other DNA sequences that code for the same CDR3. V and J are TRBV19 and TRBJ2-3; no clear D. Trimming cost V 1 base and J 3 bases, with 2 bases left between them. The CDR3 has 12 amino acids. CDR1 LNHDA and CDR2 SQIVND come from the germline V gene (reference sequence). CDR3 bases: TGTGCCAGTAGTATAGGGACAGATACGCAGTATTTT. It yields the protein CASSIGTDTQYF.

About this clone: Within the sample, other DNA sequences also encode this same CDR3. The chain couples TRBV18 to TRBJ2-7; D gene uncertain. Germline CDR1 reads KGHSH; CDR2 reads LQKENI. The V gene lost 6 bases and the J gene lost 0 bases, with 3 bases spanning the gap. The CDR3 is made up of 11 amino acids. The CDR3, as DNA: TGTGCCAGCTCCGACTCCTACGAGCAGTACTTC. It translates to CASSDSYEQYF. The full variable domain, completed using reference TRBV18 and TRBJ2-7, is NAGVMQNPRHLVRRRGQEARLRCSPMKGHSHVYWYRQLPEEGLKFMVYLQKENIIDESGMPKERFSAEFPKEGPSILRIQQVVRGDSAAYFCASSDSYEQYFGPGTRLTVT.

The chain is built from TRBV15 and TRBJ2-1; 7 bases are shared with TRBD1. Germline trimming cut 0 bases from V and 8 bases from J; bases unmatched to any gene: 4. CDR3 size: 14 residues. The V gene's germline CDR1 is LNHNV and CDR2 YYDKDF (reference sequence). Here the CDR3 DNA reads TGTGCCACCAGCAGAGAACAGGGGATGGATGAGCAGTTCTTC. Translated: CATSREQGMDEQFF.

This chain uses TRBV19 with TRBJ2-6; 7 nucleotides line up with TRBD1. The CDR3 runs to 16 residues. Germline CDR1 reads LNHDA; CDR2 reads SQIVND (reference sequence). The V segment lost 8 bases and the J segment 1 base; nucleotides outside the gene matches: 8. CDR3 DNA sequence: TGTGCCAGTCGGGACAGTTTCCATTCTGGGGCCAACGTCCTGACTTTC. Amino acid sequence: CASRDSFHSGANVLTF.

The V call is TRBV6-6, the J call TRBJ1-1; 8 positions agree with TRBD1. Germline assignment: CDR1 MNHNY and CDR2 SVGAGI (reference sequence). The CDR3 is made up of 16 amino acids. The ends lost 8 bases at V and 5 bases at J; junction bases unmatched: 16. Written as DNA, the CDR3 is TGTGCCAGCCTACGAGGTGGGGCCAGGGGGCTTACTGAAGCTTTCTTT. It encodes CASLRGGARGLTEAFF.

The chain carries TRBV18 and TRBJ1-4, with D possibly matching TRBD1 (5 bases). This CDR3 is 13 amino acids long. The V gene lost 5 bases and the J gene lost 5 bases, with 9 bases spanning the gap. Per germline, CDR1 KGHSH and CDR2 LQKENI. CDR3 sequence reads: CASSMGVNEKLFF. For the CDR3, the DNA is TGTGCCAGCTCAATGGGGGTGAATGAAAAACTGTTTTTT.

The CDR3 protein is CASSLGLAGAPYNEQFF. CDR3 nucleotide sequence: TGTGCCAGCAGCCTAGGACTAGCGGGGGCCCCGTACAATGAGCAGTTCTTC. V is TRBV7-9 and J is TRBJ2-1, with 13 bases aligning to TRBD2. The CDR3 sequence is 17 residues long. Germline V lookup: CDR1 SEHNR, CDR2 FQNEAQ (reference sequence). Germline trimming cut 5 bases from V and 4 bases from J; bases unmatched to any gene: 8.

This clone was recorded at least ten times. CDR3 in DNA: TGTGCCACCAGTGAGGGCTCCACCGAGCAGTACTTC. This sequence encodes CATSEGSTEQYF. V and J are TRBV24-1 and TRBJ2-7; D remains unclear. There are 12 residues in the CDR3. Trimming stripped 4 bases from V and 6 bases from J, with 9 bases between. Germline V gene lookup returns CDR1 KGHDR and CDR2 SFDVKD.

Points on this clone: This CDR3 is also generated by other DNA sequences in the sample. This chain links TRBV10-3 with TRBJ2-5; D uncertain. Germline V gene sequence: CDR1 ENHRY, CDR2 SYGVKD. The length of the CDR3 is 12 residues. The V end was cut by 3 bases, the J end by 1 base, with 3 bases between. The CDR3 loop reads CAISDRQETQYF. The CDR3 DNA sequence: TGTGCCATCAGTGATCGCCAAGAGACCCAGTACTTC.

This sequence joins TRBV2 and TRBJ1-5, with TRBD1 matching 7 bases. Germline CDR1 is SNHLY and CDR2 is FYNNEI. J gave up 1 base and V 6 bases, and 12 bases lay outside the gene matches. The CDR3 covers 17 residues. DNA for the CDR3: TGTGCCAGCAGCGGGGGGCAGGGGGGAACCAGCAATCAGCCCCAGCATTTT. It encodes CASSGGQGGTSNQPQHF.

This chain joins TRBV25-1 and TRBJ2-1; D is unclear. The CDR3 totals 13 residues. Germline V gene sequence: CDR1 MGHDK, CDR2 SYGVNS. The ends were cut back, 4 bases at V and 7 bases at J, with 11 bases in the middle. CDR3 DNA sequence: TGTGCCAGCAGTGGTGGGAAGAGGAATGAGCAGTTCTTC. Translated, it gives CASSGGKRNEQFF.

This chain connects TRBV3-1 (or the pseudogene TRBV3-2) to TRBJ1-2; D gene unclear. The CDR3 is made up of 13 amino acids. Trimming took 0 bases from V and 7 from J, leaving 9 bases between them. Germline V gives CDR1 LGHDT, CDR2 YNNKEL (reference sequence). This CDR3 is CASSQDLRAGYTF. In DNA form, the CDR3 reads TGTGCCAGCAGCCAAGATCTTAGGGCTGGCTACACCTTC.